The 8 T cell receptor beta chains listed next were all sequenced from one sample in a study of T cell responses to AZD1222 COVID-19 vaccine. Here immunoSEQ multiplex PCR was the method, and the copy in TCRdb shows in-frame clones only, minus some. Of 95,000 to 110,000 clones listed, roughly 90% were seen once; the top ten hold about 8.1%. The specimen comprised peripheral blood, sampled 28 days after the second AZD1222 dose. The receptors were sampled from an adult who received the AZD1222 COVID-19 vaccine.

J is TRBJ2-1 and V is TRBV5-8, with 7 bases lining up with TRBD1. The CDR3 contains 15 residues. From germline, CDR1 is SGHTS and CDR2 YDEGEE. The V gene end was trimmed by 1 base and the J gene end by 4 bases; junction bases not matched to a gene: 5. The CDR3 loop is CASSLRGGLYNEQFF. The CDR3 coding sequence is TGTGCCAGCAGCTTGCGAGGGGGCCTTTACAATGAGCAGTTCTTC. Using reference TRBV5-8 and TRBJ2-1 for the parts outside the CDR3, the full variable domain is EAGVTQSPTHLIKTRGQQATLRCSPISGHTSVYWYQQALGLGLQFLLWYDEGEERNRGNFPPRFSGRQFPNYSSELNVNALELEDSALYLCASSLRGGLYNEQFFGPGTRLTVL.

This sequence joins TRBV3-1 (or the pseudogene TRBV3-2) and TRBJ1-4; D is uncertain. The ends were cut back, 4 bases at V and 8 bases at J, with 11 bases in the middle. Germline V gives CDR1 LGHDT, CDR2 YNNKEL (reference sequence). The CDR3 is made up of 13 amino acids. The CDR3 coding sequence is TGTGCCAGCAGCCCCGGCTTAGGAGAAAAACTGTTTTTT. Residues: CASSPGLGEKLFF.

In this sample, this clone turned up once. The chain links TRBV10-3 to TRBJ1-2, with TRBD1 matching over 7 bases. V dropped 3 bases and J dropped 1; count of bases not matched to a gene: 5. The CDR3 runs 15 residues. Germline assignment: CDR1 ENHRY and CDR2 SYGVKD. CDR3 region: CAISDHAGGNYGYTF. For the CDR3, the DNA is TGTGCCATCAGTGATCACGCAGGGGGTAACTATGGCTACACCTTC.

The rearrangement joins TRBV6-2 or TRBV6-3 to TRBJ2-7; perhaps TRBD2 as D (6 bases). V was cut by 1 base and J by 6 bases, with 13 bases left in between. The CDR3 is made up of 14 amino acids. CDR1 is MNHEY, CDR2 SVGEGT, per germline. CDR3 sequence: CASSYWGEDREQYF. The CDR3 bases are TGTGCCAGCAGTTACTGGGGGGAGGATCGCGAGCAGTACTTC.

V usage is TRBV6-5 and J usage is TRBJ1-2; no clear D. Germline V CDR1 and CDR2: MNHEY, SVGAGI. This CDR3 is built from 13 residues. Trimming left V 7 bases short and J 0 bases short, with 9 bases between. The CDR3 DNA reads TGTGCCAGCAAATTAGGTACTAACTATGGCTACACCTTC. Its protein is CASKLGTNYGYTF.

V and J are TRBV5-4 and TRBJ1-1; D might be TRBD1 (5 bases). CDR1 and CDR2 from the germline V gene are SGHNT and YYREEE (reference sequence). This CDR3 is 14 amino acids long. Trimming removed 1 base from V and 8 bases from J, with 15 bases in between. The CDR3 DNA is TGTGCCAGCAGCTTGTCCGGGGGGACTTCCGAAGCTTTCTTT. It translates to CASSLSGGTSEAFF.

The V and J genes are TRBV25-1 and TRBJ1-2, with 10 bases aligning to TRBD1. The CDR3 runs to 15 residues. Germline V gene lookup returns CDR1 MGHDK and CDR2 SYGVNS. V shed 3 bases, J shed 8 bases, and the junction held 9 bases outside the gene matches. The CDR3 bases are TGTGCCAGCAGTGACACGACAGGGGGCAACAGGGGCTACACCTTC. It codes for CASSDTTGGNRGYTF.

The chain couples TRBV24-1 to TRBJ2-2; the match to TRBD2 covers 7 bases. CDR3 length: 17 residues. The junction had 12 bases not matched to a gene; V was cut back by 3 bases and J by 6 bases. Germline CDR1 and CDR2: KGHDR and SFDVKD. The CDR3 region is CATSDNPWRERPGELFF. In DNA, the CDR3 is TGTGCCACCAGTGATAACCCGTGGCGGGAGCGGCCCGGGGAGCTGTTTTTT.